This T cell receptor beta chain comes out of a study of T cells in Graves' hyperthyroidism and ophthalmopathy. On the study more broadly: Initial diagnosis, before any treatment, was when peripheral blood was collected.

This clonotype was detected only a few times. Stability of Graves' hyperthyroidism was defined as absent ophthalmopathy progression within 18 months. These patients, aged 18 to 65, had recently diagnosed hyperthyroidism lasting under 2 months. The ends were cut back, 2 bases at V and 9 bases at J, with 8 bases in the middle. The CDR3 totals 12 residues. Regions amplified from RNA transcripts were the TCR beta CDR3 regions. When the TCR CDR3 underwent first-round RT-PCR, the HTBI primer set was used. MiXCR, run by TCRdb on the multiplex PCR reads, gives a single entry per CDR3 protein. Of about 400,000 distinct CDR3 sequences listed, around 25% are singletons.

The V and J genes are TRBV12-3 or TRBV12-4 and TRBJ2-1; possibly TRBD2 for D (5 bases). The sample taken for sequencing was blood. The sequence derives from a man aged 45 to 65 with Graves' hyperthyroidism. The CDR3 reads CASSLNRGEQFF. The CDR3, as DNA: TGTGCCAGCAGTTTAAACCGGGGTGAGCAGTTCTTC.